This entry concerns a single T cell receptor (beta chain). This specimen comes from a study of PD-1 blockade in classical Hodgkin lymphoma. Brentuximab vedotin exposure varied, and every patient relapsed after autologous stem cell transplantation. Libraries were prepared by immunoSEQ multiplex PCR; TCRdb keeps only in-frame clonotypes and omits some of them. The sample has some 100,000 clones, around 90% seen once. The CDR3 has 15 amino acids. The V end lost 2 bases, the J end lost 5 bases, and 16 bases lay between the germline ends. The germline V gene has CDR1 MNHNS and CDR2 SASEGT. The V gene is TRBV6-1, the J gene TRBJ2-7; tentative D call: TRBD2 (5 bases). The starting material was peripheral blood mononuclear cells (PBMCs), obtained at baseline. This sequence originates from a human donor with classical Hodgkin lymphoma. CDR3 amino acids: CASSEQLVYRHEQYF. DNA for the CDR3: TGTGCCAGCAGTGAACAACTAGTATACCGCCACGAGCAGTACTTC.